This entry lists 32 T cell receptor beta chains sequenced from one sample in a study of shared clonotypes between healthy human individuals. The repertoire was sequenced with immunoSEQ multiplex PCR; TCRdb's copy has only in-frame clones and lacks some. The sample has 850,000 to 1,100,000 clones, 60% to 80% seen once; the top ten hold roughly 0.83%. The sequencing sample was made of memory CD4+ T cells from PBMCs. The subset denotes: CD45RA-negative fraction. These receptors were obtained from a young man in good health. Some clones in this sample may be carry-over from other donors' samples.

As regards this clone: The sample contains more than one DNA sequence encoding this CDR3. J is TRBJ2-1 and V is TRBV5-1; 9 nucleotides agree with TRBD1. Per germline, CDR1 SGHRS and CDR2 YFSETQ. The junction had 1 base not matched to a gene; V was cut back by 2 bases and J by 4 bases. The CDR3 runs 14 residues. For the CDR3, the DNA is TGCGCCAGCAGCTTAGGACAGGGGTACAATGAGCAGTTCTTC. This sequence encodes CASSLGQGYNEQFF.

Turning to this clone: A read error may produce the germline difference seen at one junction end. This CDR3 reads CASSVAELNTGAFF. DNA of the CDR3: TGTGCCAGCAGTGTGGCAGAACTGAACACTGGAGCTTTCTTT. The chain combines TRBV2 with TRBJ1-1; no clear D. Germline lookup yields CDR1 SNHLY and CDR2 FYNNEI. This CDR3 contains 14 residues.

This clone was detected only once. The chain has TRBV25-1 and TRBJ1-4; unclear D gene. Per the germline V gene, CDR1 is MGHDK and CDR2 is SYGVNS. This CDR3 contains 13 residues. V was pared by 6 bases and J by 4 bases, with 9 bases between. The CDR3 DNA is TGTGCCAGCAGGTACGGGAGTAATGAAAAACTGTTTTTT. This gives the protein CASRYGSNEKLFF. The full variable domain, completed using reference TRBV25-1 and TRBJ1-4, is EADIYQTPRYLVIGTGKKITLECSQTMGHDKMYWYQQDPGMELHLIHYSYGVNSTEKGDLSSESTVSRIRTEHFPLTLESARPSHTSQYLCASRYGSNEKLFFGSGTQLSVL.

The rearrangement uses TRBV11-2 and TRBJ2-2; 8 positions match TRBD1. With V trimmed by 5 bases and J by 4 bases, 12 bases remained unmatched. Germline values: CDR1 SGHAT, CDR2 FQNNGV. The CDR3 runs 17 residues. The CDR3 protein is CASSPRARGRPTGELFF. As DNA, the CDR3 is TGTGCCAGCAGCCCTAGGGCCAGGGGGCGGCCCACCGGGGAGCTGTTTTTT.

This chain connects TRBV5-1 to TRBJ2-7; D is unclear. Trimming removed 2 bases at V and 0 bases at J, with 9 bases between. The CDR3 is 14 amino acids. Germline V gives CDR1 SGHRS, CDR2 YFSETQ. The CDR3 coding sequence is TGCGCCAGCAGCTTCCGGGTCAACTCCTACGAGCAGTACTTC. It specifies CASSFRVNSYEQYF.

J is TRBJ2-7 and V is TRBV28; 8 bases match TRBD2. The V and J ends lost 5 bases and 2 bases, in that order; junction bases with no gene match: 5. There are 14 residues in the CDR3. CDR1 MDHEN and CDR2 SYDVKM come from the germline V gene. The CDR3 nucleotides read TGTGCCAGCAGTCGCAGCGGGAGCCCCTACGAGCAGTACTTC. Residues: CASSRSGSPYEQYF.

The table lists this clone with a few counts. Within the sample, other DNA sequences also encode this same CDR3. The V call is TRBV27, the J call TRBJ2-7; TRBD2 matches at 11 bases. This CDR3 has 15 amino acids. V lost 5 bases, J lost 0 bases, and 3 bases stayed unmatched. In germline, CDR1 is MNHEY, CDR2 SMNVEV (reference sequence). The CDR3 reads CASSPGLAGSYEQYF. Written as DNA, the CDR3 is TGTGCCAGCAGTCCCGGACTAGCGGGCTCCTACGAGCAGTACTTC.

This clone was seen repeatedly, ten times or more. Other DNA sequences of this sample code for an identical CDR3. The chain recombines TRBV4-3 with TRBJ1-3; a weak D match, TRBD1 (5 bases). CDR1 is LGHNA and CDR2 is YSLEER in the germline V gene. The CDR3 consists of 16 residues. V gave up 3 bases and J gave up 8 bases, with 20 bases separating them. Here the CDR3 reads CASSQATPGLGDTIYF. CDR3 sequence (DNA): TGCGCCAGCAGCCAGGCAACACCGGGACTGGGAGACACCATATATTTT.

The chain joins TRBV5-1 to TRBJ2-5; no clear D gene. This CDR3 has 13 residues. The germline CDR1 and CDR2 sequences are SGHRS and YFSETQ. The V and J ends lost 0 bases and 5 bases respectively, with 8 bases between them. The CDR3 loop is CASSLGIWETQYF. In nucleotides, the CDR3 is TGCGCCAGCAGCTTGGGGATTTGGGAGACCCAGTACTTC.

The V and J genes are TRBV2 and TRBJ2-5; D call uncertain. V lost 7 bases and J lost 2, with 11 bases in between. From germline, CDR1 is SNHLY and CDR2 FYNNEI. There are 13 residues in the CDR3. The CDR3 here is CASISGRQETQYF. CDR3 nucleotides: TGTGCCAGCATCTCGGGCAGACAAGAGACCCAGTACTTC.

The J gene is TRBJ2-1, the V gene TRBV30; TRBD2 agrees at 8 bases. The CDR3 length is 14 residues. Germline CDR1 reads GTSNPN; CDR2 reads SVGIG (reference sequence). V lost 7 bases to trimming and J lost 6 bases; unmatched junction nucleotides: 11. CDR3 DNA: TGTGCCTCGACCCCGGGACTAGGTCTCAATGAGCAGTTCTTC. Protein product: CASTPGLGLNEQFF.

This clone has a single count. The chain carries TRBV15 and TRBJ2-1; TRBD2 aligns across 7 bases. This CDR3 region has 17 residues. Trimming at V came to 2 bases and at J to 8 bases, leaving 15 bases not matched to a gene. The germline gives CDR1 LNHNV, CDR2 YYDKDF (reference sequence). The CDR3 DNA reads TGTGCCACCAGCAGACCATTCGCGGAGGCGGGAGTTCATGAGCAGTTCTTC. Translation: CATSRPFAEAGVHEQFF. The variable domain in full, with the rest retrieved from reference TRBV15 and TRBJ2-1, is DAMVIQNPRYQVTQFGKPVTLSCSQTLNHNVMYWYQQKSSQAPKLLFHYYDKDFNNEADTPDNFQSRRPNTSFCFLDIRSPGLGDTAMYLCATSRPFAEAGVHEQFFGPGTRLTVL.

There are a few counts of this clone. At the DNA level, this CDR3 is encoded by other sequences in the same sample as well. V is TRBV7-3 and J is TRBJ2-3, with D hard to call. Germline CDR1 and CDR2: SGHTA and FQGTGA. The length of the CDR3 is 13 residues. Trimming pared 0 bases from V and 5 bases from J, leaving 6 bases between. CDR3 nucleotide sequence: TGTGCCAGCAGCTTAACGCGGAGAGATACGCAGTATTTT. This translates into CASSLTRRDTQYF. Full variable domain (outside the CDR3, taken from reference TRBV7-3 and TRBJ2-3): GAGVSQTPSNKVTEKGKYVELRCDPISGHTALYWYRQSLGQGPEFLIYFQGTGAADDSGLPNDRFFAVRPEGSVSTLKIQRTERGDSAVYLCASSLTRRDTQYFGPGTRLTVL.

The gene calls are TRBV19 and TRBJ1-1; perhaps TRBD1 as D (5 bases). CDR1 and CDR2 from the germline V gene are LNHDA and SQIVND (reference sequence). CDR3 length: 12 amino acids. The V end lost 11 bases, the J end lost 3 bases, and 13 bases lay between the germline ends. Here the CDR3 DNA reads TGTGCCTCCTTTGGGGGGGACACTGAAGCTTTCTTT. Translation gives CASFGGDTEAFF.

This clone was found a few times. The chain uses TRBV28 and TRBJ2-2; 8 bases map to TRBD2. In germline, CDR1 is MDHEN, CDR2 SYDVKM. Trimming at V came to 7 bases and at J to 5 bases, leaving 15 bases not matched to a gene. The CDR3 has 17 residues. CDR3 nucleotides: TGTGCCAGCACCCCCTCTACCGGGAGGGTCGATACCGGGGAGCTGTTTTTT. Translated: CASTPSTGRVDTGELFF. The full variable domain, completed using reference TRBV28 and TRBJ2-2, is DVKVTQSSRYLVKRTGEKVFLECVQDMDHENMFWYRQDPGLGLRLIYFSYDVKMKEKGDIPEGYSVSREKKERFSLILESASTNQTSMYLCASTPSTGRVDTGELFFGEGSRLTVL.

At least ten counts were recorded for this clone. Other DNA sequences from this sample encode an identical CDR3 as well. The chain links TRBV28 to TRBJ1-1; unclear D gene. From germline, CDR1 is MDHEN and CDR2 SYDVKM. This CDR3 region has 12 residues. Between the trimmed V and J ends, which lost 2 bases and 0 bases, there was a span of 1 base. This chain's CDR3 is CASSLLNTEAFF. The CDR3 region has the DNA TGTGCCAGCAGTTTACTGAACACTGAAGCTTTCTTT. The entire variable domain, with the rest obtained from reference TRBV28 and TRBJ1-1, is as follows: DVKVTQSSRYLVKRTGEKVFLECVQDMDHENMFWYRQDPGLGLRLIYFSYDVKMKEKGDIPEGYSVSREKKERFSLILESASTNQTSMYLCASSLLNTEAFFGQGTRLTVV.

V is TRBV6-1 and J is TRBJ2-1, with 7 bases matching TRBD2. The CDR3 contains 17 residues. CDR1 is MNHNS and CDR2 is SASEGT in the germline V gene. After removal of 0 bases from V and 1 base from J, the junction contained 6 bases not matched to a gene. The CDR3 region is CASSEALPSGSYNEQFF. The CDR3 region has the DNA TGTGCCAGCAGTGAAGCGCTTCCTAGCGGTTCCTACAATGAGCAGTTCTTC.

The gene calls are TRBV21-1 and TRBJ2-1; the listed D gene, TRBD2, was not tested against the DNA. TRBV21-1 is a known pseudogene. The CDR3 sequence is 13 residues long. CDR3 in amino acids: CASSKGLVVEQFF. The CDR3 DNA reads TGTGCCAGCAGCAAGGGACTAGTAGTTGAGCAGTTCTTC.

This clone was seen at least ten times. J is TRBJ2-7 and V is TRBV7-2; D may be TRBD2 (5 bases). Germline loops: CDR1 SGHTA, CDR2 FQGNSA. V was trimmed by 2 bases and J by 7 bases, leaving 21 bases between them. The CDR3 spans 16 residues. The CDR3 sequence is CASSLRAARTSGEQYF. Written as DNA, the CDR3 is TGTGCCAGCAGCTTAAGGGCGGCCCGGACCTCGGGGGAGCAGTACTTC.

Of note for this clone: Other nucleotide sequences from this sample produce the same CDR3. The chain is built from TRBV6-5 and TRBJ2-5; TRBD1 might be the D (6 bases). This CDR3 is 13 amino acids long. Germline lookup yields CDR1 MNHEY and CDR2 SVGAGI. V was cut by 6 bases and J by 2 bases, with 10 bases left in between. CDR3 amino acids: CASRRTVQETQYF. CDR3 DNA sequence: TGTGCCAGCAGACGGACAGTACAAGAGACCCAGTACTTC.

This clone was picked up many times. CDR3 amino acids: CASSPNRALNEQFF. For the CDR3, the DNA is TGTGCCAGCAGTCCCAACCGGGCATTAAATGAGCAGTTCTTC. This chain joins TRBV6-6 and TRBJ2-1; D remains ambiguous. From germline, CDR1 is MNHNY and CDR2 SVGAGI (reference sequence). There are 14 residues in the CDR3. V was shortened by 5 bases and J by 7 bases, with 15 bases between the two germline ends.

The chain combines TRBV7-8 with TRBJ1-4; D remains ambiguous. Trimming cost V 1 base and J 7 bases, with 16 bases left between them. The CDR3 extends over 16 amino acids. Germline V gene data show CDR1 as SGHVS and CDR2 as FQNEAQ. In DNA form, the CDR3 reads TGTGCCAGCAGCTTAGTGGGGTGGCTGGCAGCTGAAAAACTGTTTTTT. Protein product: CASSLVGWLAAEKLFF. Full variable domain (outside the CDR3, taken from reference TRBV7-8 and TRBJ1-4): GAGVSQSPRYKVAKRGQDVALRCDPISGHVSLFWYQQALGQGPEFLTYFQNEAQLDKSGLPSDRFFAERPEGSVSTLKIQRTQQEDSAVYLCASSLVGWLAAEKLFFGSGTQLSVL.

The chain recombines TRBV5-1 with TRBJ2-1, with D perhaps TRBD2 (5 bases). The germline V gene encodes CDR1 SGHRS and CDR2 YFSETQ. The CDR3 length is 15 residues. Trimming took off 1 base at V and 9 bases at J, with 17 bases between the two ends. The CDR3 sequence: CASSLNLRAGGEQFF. CDR3 coding DNA: TGCGCCAGCAGCTTGAACCTTAGGGCGGGCGGTGAGCAGTTCTTC.

A note on this clone: The same CDR3 is also encoded by other DNA sequences in this sample. The chain is built from TRBV28 and TRBJ1-5; tentatively, D is TRBD1 (6 bases). This CDR3 has 14 residues. Germline V CDR1 and CDR2: MDHEN, SYDVKM. Trimming removed 5 bases from V and 3 bases from J, with 11 bases in between. The CDR3 region has the DNA TGTGCCAGCAGTCTAGGGGGGGACAATCAGCCCCAGCATTTT. Protein sequence: CASSLGGDNQPQHF. Filled out from reference TRBV28 and TRBJ1-5, the complete variable domain reads DVKVTQSSRYLVKRTGEKVFLECVQDMDHENMFWYRQDPGLGLRLIYFSYDVKMKEKGDIPEGYSVSREKKERFSLILESASTNQTSMYLCASSLGGDNQPQHFGDGTRLSIL.

In the case of this clone: This may be a read error, as it is one base from a much larger clone. In the same sample, other DNA sequences code for this CDR3. This chain connects TRBV7-8 to TRBJ2-5; D is unresolved. V dropped 0 bases and J dropped 5 bases, with 1 base sitting between them. CDR3 length: 11 amino acids. Per germline, CDR1 SGHVS and CDR2 FQNEAQ. DNA of the CDR3: TGTGCCAGCAGCTTAGCGGAGACCCAGTACTTC. This gives the protein CASSLAETQYF.

This clone was observed once. This chain joins TRBV6-6 and TRBJ2-1, with 10 bases fitting TRBD2. The junction had 10 bases not matched to a gene; V was cut back by 2 bases and J by 9 bases. This CDR3 has 16 amino acids. From germline, CDR1 is MNHNY and CDR2 SVGAGI (reference sequence). The CDR3 nucleotides read TGTGCCAGCAGTTACGGGGCTAGCGGGAGTAGGAGTGAGCAGTTCTTC. Encoded protein: CASSYGASGSRSEQFF.

The V gene is TRBV7-8, the J gene TRBJ1-2; D is possibly TRBD1 (6 bases). Deletions cut 5 bases from V and 0 bases from J, with 22 bases between. In germline, CDR1 is SGHVS, CDR2 FQNEAQ. The CDR3 totals 18 residues. The CDR3 is CASSTRMNMRTANYGYTF. CDR3 in DNA: TGTGCCAGCAGCACAAGAATGAATATGAGGACAGCTAACTATGGCTACACCTTC.

The chain joins TRBV30 to TRBJ2-7; TRBD2 matches at 8 bases. The germline gives CDR1 GTSNPN, CDR2 SVGIG (reference sequence). The CDR3 has 17 amino acids. V was pared by 0 bases and J by 4 bases, with 14 bases of the junction left unmatched. The CDR3 sequence: CAWSVRAGVGYRYEQYF. The DNA of the CDR3 is TGTGCCTGGAGTGTACGAGCGGGAGTAGGTTATCGATACGAGCAGTACTTC.

The chain employs TRBV21-1 and TRBJ2-7. TRBV21-1 is listed as a pseudogene. The CDR3 is 13 residues long. The CDR3 is CASSKSGTLGQYF. In DNA, the CDR3 is TGTGCCAGCAGCAAATCCGGGACCCTTGGGCAGTACTTC.

CDR3 loop: CASSPREADTQYF. In DNA, the CDR3 is TGTGCCAGCAGCCCCCGTGAGGCAGATACGCAGTATTTT. This chain links TRBV4-2 with TRBJ2-3; D is ambiguous. The CDR3 has 13 amino acids. V gave up 4 bases and J gave up 4 bases, with 9 bases separating them. Germline-derived CDR1 and CDR2 are LGHNA and YNFKEQ.

V usage is TRBV7-9 and J usage is TRBJ1-3; the D is unclear. This CDR3 has 16 amino acids. Trimming cost V 2 bases and J 7 bases, with 18 bases left between them. Germline V CDR1 and CDR2: SEHNR, FQNEAQ (reference sequence). Here the CDR3 DNA reads TGTGCCAGCAGCTTAAAAATAGGGCAGGCGATGAACACCATATATTTT. Its translation is CASSLKIGQAMNTIYF.

This clone has only a few counts. This chain links TRBV6-5 with TRBJ2-3, with a tentative D call TRBD1 (5 bases). Per the germline V gene, CDR1 is MNHEY and CDR2 is SVGAGI. Trimming removed 2 bases from V and 4 bases from J, with 13 bases in between. The CDR3 covers 15 residues. The DNA for the CDR3 is TGTGCCAGCAGTTACAATCCCAGGGTGGCAGATACGCAGTATTTT. Protein product: CASSYNPRVADTQYF.